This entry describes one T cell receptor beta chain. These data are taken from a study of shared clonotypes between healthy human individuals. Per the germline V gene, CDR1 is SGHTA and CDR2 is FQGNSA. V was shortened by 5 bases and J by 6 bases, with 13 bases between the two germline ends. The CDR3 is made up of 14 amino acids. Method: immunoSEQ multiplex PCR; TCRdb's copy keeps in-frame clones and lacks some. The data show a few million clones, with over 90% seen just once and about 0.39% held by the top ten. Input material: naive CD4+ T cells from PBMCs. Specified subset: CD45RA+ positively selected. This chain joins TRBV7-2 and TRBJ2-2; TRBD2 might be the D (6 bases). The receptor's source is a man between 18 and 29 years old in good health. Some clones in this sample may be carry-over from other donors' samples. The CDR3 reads CASSGPGGAGELFF. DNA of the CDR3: TGTGCCAGCAGCGGCCCAGGAGGGGCCGGGGAGCTGTTTTTT.